This T cell receptor (beta chain) was recorded in a study of blood T cell repertoires in COVID-19 (TCRdb year 2020). For context, the study as a whole: Collaborator samples came from the United States, Italy and Spain and covered acute and convalescent phases of COVID-19. Deeply sampled blood TCRbeta repertoires from subjects exposed to, actively infected with, or recovered from COVID-19 were included in the dataset. The samples were drawn from two sources: the first 160 participants of the ongoing ImmuneRACE study, and 950 to 1,500 subjects contributed by 6 global collaborators. The repertoires were released in a freely available public database meant as a resource for research on the immune response to SARS-CoV-2. The sample metadata nearly always contained a de-identified subject ID, COVID-19 status, age in years and sex. Where available, HLA class I and class II types were taken from metadata supplied by the sample provider and were not determined by assay-based typing. The prospective study material was composed of cDNA or gDNA derived from T cells, B-cell-depleted T cells, or PBMCs. On the study overall, not on this receptor specifically: How much clinical and demographic metadata was included differed by source and by participant, and the metadata was provided uncurated.

The V end gives up 3 bases and the J end 5 bases, leaving 13 bases in the junction not matched to a gene. Reading the germline V gene (reference sequence) gives CDR1 DFQATT and CDR2 SNEGSKA. Including cysteine and phenylalanine, the CDR3 has 17 amino acids. Only the CDR3 region is kept as DNA, spanning 51 bases read in frame from base 1. With regard to this clone: What antigen it recognizes has not been identified. Per-base qualities were not stored, and no clone one base away is much larger.

Each collaborating institution followed its own protocols to collect whole blood in K2EDTA tubes. Collaborator samples were shipped for TCRbeta analysis as frozen whole blood, isolated PBMCs, or DNA extracted from either sample type. The immunoSEQ Assay, a bias-controlled multiplex PCR, was used to amplify TCRbeta CDR3 regions from genomic DNA. Processing in the source paper ran as follows. Nucleated cell counts per sample were estimated from amplification of reference gene primers within the assay. To quantify the absolute abundance of each unique TCRbeta CDR3 rearrangement, sequence reads were collapsed and filtered. For each sample, productive Simpson clonality was calculated as the square root of Simpson's diversity index over productive rearrangements. Drawn from immuneACCESS, this table holds only the in-frame rearrangements with V and J called that TCRdb kept. Clones are partly lost; checked studies trace under half to an unresolved V gene and leave the rest unexplained. V and J calls and clone size follow that table, whereas D and trimming were derived from the DNA. The sample contains some 250,000 clones, around 90% of them found a single time. Around 0.78% of the sample is taken by the ten largest.

Sequences were obtained from peripheral blood. This receptor was obtained from a woman under 40 with acute or convalescent COVID-19. Rearrangement joined TRBV20-1 to TRBJ2-5; 12 bases in the middle match TRBD2. The nucleotides read TGCAGTGCTAGTGGTTCAAAAGGACTAGCGGGAATTGAGACCCAGTACTTC. It codes for CSASGSKGLAGIETQYF.